These T cell receptor beta chains were read from a single sample in a study of T cells in Graves' hyperthyroidism and ophthalmopathy. TCRdb fed the multiplex PCR reads into MiXCR, producing one record per CDR3 protein. The table records about 290,000 distinct CDR3 sequences, approximately 17% of them present only once. Sequenced sample: blood. The receptor source for this set is a man between 25 and 39 years old with Graves' hyperthyroidism. The CDR3 runs from the conserved cysteine through the conserved F or W. A D gene is named only where the DNA matches it firmly. For some rows the clone size is stated as once, few or many, or as a class when expanded; others skip it.

D	size	V	J	CDR3	DNA
NA	many	TRBV7-2	TRBJ2-7	CASSFFAPSYEQYF	TGTGCCAGCAGCTTCTTCGCGCCCTCCTACGAGCAGTACTTC
TRBD1	few	TRBV18	TRBJ2-7	CASSTRQGAYEQYF	TGTGCCAGCTCAACGCGACAGGGAGCCTACGAGCAGTACTTC
TRBD1	few	TRBV5-6	TRBJ1-4	CASGNAGGREKLFF	TGTGCCAGCGGGAACGCAGGGGGCCGTGAAAAACTGTTTTTT
TRBD2	NA	TRBV12-5	TRBJ2-1	CASGLVPGGSGWRFF	TGTGCTAGTGGTTTGGTACCGGGAGGGTCCGGATGGCGGTTCTTC
TRBD1	once	TRBV11-2	TRBJ1-1	CASSFGTGGLMNTEAFF	TGTGCCAGCAGCTTCGGGACAGGGGGCCTTATGAACACTGAAGCTTTCTTT
TRBD1	many	TRBV6-1	TRBJ1-1	CASSWDSMNTEAFF	TGTGCCAGCAGCTGGGACAGCATGAACACTGAAGCTTTCTTT
NA	NA	TRBV20-1	TRBJ2-3	CSARVALDDTQYF	TGCAGTGCTAGAGTTGCTTTGGACGATACGCAGTATTTT
TRBD2	many	TRBV12-5	TRBJ2-7	CASGLVPGGSQSSYEQYF	TGTGCTAGTGGTTTGGTTCCCGGGGGGTCTCAATCCTCCTACGAGCAGTACTTC
TRBD2	NA	TRBV12-3/TRBV12-4	TRBJ2-1	CASSSGLAGADEQFF	TGTGCCAGCAGCTCCGGACTAGCGGGAGCAGATGAGCAGTTCTTC
TRBD2	NA	TRBV5-6	TRBJ2-3	CASSLESSGAPDTQYF	TGTGCCAGCAGCTTGGAATCTAGCGGAGCCCCAGATACGCAGTATTTT
NA	many	TRBV4-1	TRBJ1-3	CASSLLGTAGNTIYF	TGCGCCAGCAGCCTCCTTGGGACGGCTGGAAACACCATATATTTT
TRBD2	many	TRBV30	TRBJ2-7	CAWSSGSNYEQYF	TGTGCCTGGAGTAGCGGGAGCAACTACGAGCAGTACTTC
TRBD1	many	TRBV12-3/TRBV12-4	TRBJ1-4	CASSLRDRVSSNEKLFF	TGTGCCAGCAGTTTAAGGGACAGGGTTTCGTCTAATGAAAAACTGTTTTTT
TRBD2	many	TRBV7-9	TRBJ2-7	CASSSPLGTSGPYEQYF	TGTGCCAGCAGCTCCCCCTTGGGGACTAGCGGGCCCTACGAGCAGTACTTC
NA	many	TRBV2	TRBJ2-5	CASSVISEQETQYF	TGTGCCAGCAGTGTTATCAGCGAACAAGAGACCCAGTACTTC
NA	NA	TRBV7-2	TRBJ1-3	CASSLVRGDSFSGNTIYF	TGTGCCAGCAGCTTAGTCCGCGGAGACAGCTTCTCTGGAAACACCATATATTTT
NA	few	TRBV20-1	TRBJ2-7	CSANRAETRYEQYF	TGCAGTGCTAACCGGGCAGAAACACGCTACGAGCAGTACTTC
TRBD2	many	TRBV3-1	TRBJ2-2	CASSQGTSGNTGELFF	TGTGCCAGCAGCCAAGGGACTAGCGGGAACACCGGGGAGCTGTTTTTT
TRBD2	many	TRBV9	TRBJ2-5	CASSVSGSREETQYF	TGTGCCAGCAGCGTTAGCGGGAGTAGGGAAGAGACCCAGTACTTC
TRBD2	NA	TRBV10-3	TRBJ2-2	CAISGLAVNTGELFF	TGTGCCATCAGCGGACTAGCGGTGAACACCGGGGAGCTGTTTTTT
NA	few	TRBV6-4	TRBJ1-1	CASSEIPNTEAFF	TGTGCCAGCAGTGAAATACCTAACACTGAAGCTTTCTTT
TRBD2	many	TRBV7-2	TRBJ2-3	CASSFRDYTDTQYF	TGTGCCAGCAGCTTCCGGGACTACACAGATACGCAGTATTTT
NA	few	TRBV5-5	TRBJ1-1	CASSFNIPGTEAFF	TGTGCCAGCAGCTTTAACATCCCTGGGACTGAAGCTTTCTTT
NA	many	TRBV6-2/TRBV6-3	TRBJ2-7	CASSYSNEQYF	TGTGCCAGCAGTTATTCTAACGAGCAGTACTTC
TRBD2	many	TRBV12-3/TRBV12-4	TRBJ2-2	CASSLRLAGEPGELFF	TGTGCCAGCAGTCTAAGACTAGCGGGAGAACCCGGGGAGCTGTTTTTT
NA	NA	TRBV28	TRBJ2-2	CASNSRQSNTGELFF	TGTGCCAGCAACTCGAGACAATCGAACACCGGGGAGCTGTTTTTT
NA	NA	TRBV3-1	TRBJ2-5	CASSQGGRRTEETQYF	TGTGCCAGCAGCCAAGGTGGGCGGAGAACAGAAGAGACCCAGTACTTC
NA	NA	TRBV3-1	TRBJ2-2	CASSQDGRTGELFF	TGCGCCAGCAGCCAAGACGGACGGACCGGGGAGCTGTTTTTT
NA	NA	TRBV12-5	TRBJ1-6	CASGLGYSPLHF	TGTGCTAGTGGTTTAGGGTATTCACCCCTCCACTTT
NA	few	TRBV27	TRBJ1-1	CASSEGLRAFF	TGTGCCAGCAGTGAGGGGTTGAGGGCTTTCTTT
NA	many	TRBV5-4	TRBJ2-7	CASSLNAGQTGEQYF	TGTGCCAGCAGCTTGAACGCAGGGCAAACGGGCGAGCAGTACTTC
TRBD2	many	TRBV5-8	TRBJ2-5	CASSAGLAVVETQYF	TGTGCCAGCAGCGCGGGACTAGCGGTTGTAGAGACCCAGTACTTC
TRBD2	NA	TRBV13	TRBJ2-7	CASSSPLSGRDYEQYF	TGTGCCAGCAGCTCCCCCCTTAGCGGGAGGGACTACGAGCAGTACTTC
NA	many	TRBV7-3	TRBJ2-7	CASSFPRRPTYEQYF	TGTGCCAGCAGCTTCCCCCGGAGGCCCACCTACGAGCAGTACTTC
NA	few	TRBV2	TRBJ2-2	CASRARGTGELFF	TGTGCCAGCCGTGCCCGGGGGACCGGGGAGCTGTTTTTT
NA	many	TRBV3-1	TRBJ1-1	CASSLRAEAFF	TGTGCCAGCAGCCTTCGGGCTGAAGCTTTCTTT
NA	many	TRBV11-2	TRBJ1-2	CASSLNRDVVYGYTF	TGTGCCAGCAGCTTGAACCGGGACGTCGTCTATGGCTACACCTTC
NA	many	TRBV3-1	TRBJ2-2	CASSQSGGPGELFF	TGTGCCAGCAGCCAGTCTGGAGGACCCGGGGAGCTGTTTTTT
TRBD1	NA	TRBV4-2	TRBJ2-1	CASSHFTGTGRYNEQFF	TGTGCCAGCAGCCACTTCACCGGGACAGGGAGGTACAATGAGCAGTTCTTC
TRBD2	NA	TRBV9	TRBJ2-1	CASSAQLAINEQFF	TGTGCCAGCAGCGCACAACTAGCGATCAATGAGCAGTTCTTC
NA	NA	TRBV5-5	TRBJ2-1	CASTPQVQFF	TGTGCCAGCACCCCCCAAGTGCAGTTCTTC
NA	many	TRBV5-1	TRBJ1-1	CASSAQQMGTEAFF	TGCGCCAGCAGCGCGCAACAGATGGGCACTGAAGCTTTCTTT
NA	few	TRBV20-1	TRBJ2-3	CSASEGIGTDTQYF	TGCAGTGCTAGTGAGGGGATCGGCACAGATACGCAGTATTTT
NA	many	TRBV3-1	TRBJ2-1	CASSQGIVAGANEQFF	TGTGCCAGCAGCCAAGGGATCGTGGCGGGGGCGAATGAGCAGTTCTTC
NA	many	TRBV2	TRBJ1-6	CASSPGESSPLHF	TGTGCCAGCAGTCCCGGAGAATCTTCACCCCTCCACTTT
NA	many	TRBV30	TRBJ2-3	CAWSQGHRTAADTQYF	TGTGCCTGGAGCCAGGGACACCGGACAGCCGCAGATACGCAGTATTTT
NA	many	TRBV7-2	TRBJ1-1	CASSLAVGTEAFF	TGTGCCAGCAGCTTAGCGGTGGGCACTGAAGCTTTCTTT
TRBD2	many	TRBV30	TRBJ2-1	CAWSTEREEFDEQFF	TGTGCCTGGAGTACCGAGCGGGAGGAATTTGATGAGCAGTTCTTC
NA	few	TRBV20-1	TRBJ1-4	CSARSERQVTSTNEKLSF	TGCAGTGCTAGGAGTGAGAGACAAGTCACTTCAACTAATGAAAAACTGTCTTTT
NA	few	TRBV2	TRBJ2-5	CASSAFMGMETQYF	TGTGCCAGCAGCGCCTTTATGGGGATGGAGACCCAGTACTTC
NA	many	TRBV7-8	TRBJ1-1	CASIGIDSYGPMNTEAFF	TGTGCCAGCATCGGGATCGACAGCTATGGCCCCATGAACACTGAAGCTTTCTTT
NA	NA	TRBV12-3/TRBV12-4	TRBJ2-2	CASSRETHTGELFF	TGTGCCAGCAGCCGAGAGACTCACACCGGGGAGCTGTTTTTT
NA	many	TRBV30	TRBJ2-3	CAWSGSVNTQYF	TGTGCCTGGAGCGGGAGTGTGAATACGCAGTATTTT
NA	NA	TRBV6-6	TRBJ1-5	CASSYEAVNQPQHF	TGTGCCAGCAGTTACGAGGCAGTCAATCAGCCCCAGCATTTT
TRBD2	NA	TRBV27	TRBJ2-3	CASNSGIASTDTQYF	TGTGCCAGCAATAGCGGGATCGCTAGCACAGATACGCAGTATTTT
NA	NA	TRBV24-1	TRBJ1-5	CATAQGFGNQPQHF	TGTGCCACCGCGCAGGGCTTTGGCAATCAGCCCCAGCATTTT
NA	many	TRBV12-3/TRBV12-4	TRBJ2-3	CASSLVGAQDTQYF	TGTGCCAGCAGTTTAGTGGGGGCCCAAGATACGCAGTATTTT
NA	few	TRBV7-9	TRBJ1-5	CASSLGAQPQHF	TGTGCCAGCAGCTTAGGCGCTCAGCCCCAGCATTTT
TRBD1	many	TRBV29-1	TRBJ1-1	CSVGKQGDTEAFF	TGCAGCGTGGGAAAACAGGGGGACACTGAAGCTTTCTTT